This entry features one T cell receptor (beta chain) sequence. The target antigen is unknown. This specimen belongs to a study of cytomegalovirus exposure and HLA in healthy donors. Study as a whole: Genetic ancestry analysis placed approximately 79% of the 300 to 400 donors that were genotyped in the Caucasian-associated cluster. General study findings and limits: It was shown in a later analysis that HLA-associated TCR beta chains were more clonally expanded than other, equally common chains. TRBV6-2, TRBV6-3 and some other V segments were unresolvable in 87-base-pair reads. What was likely a sequencing artifact was a cluster of highly shared sequence variants.

The CDR3 totals 14 residues. Germline CDR1 and CDR2: SGDLS and YYNGEE. J gave up 6 bases and V 3 bases, and 8 bases lay outside the gene matches. PCR used 60 Vbeta primers and 13 Jbeta primers. Assay: immunoSEQ multiplex PCR; the TCRdb copy retains only in-frame clones and omits some. The repertoire holds approximately 240,000 clones, with around 88% as singletons. Sequencing used PBMCs. The clonotype originates from a woman between 18 and 29 years old in good health and CMV-seronegative. The chain carries TRBV9 and TRBJ1-2; 7 nucleotides agree with TRBD1. The CDR3 region is CASSALQGLDGYTF. The DNA for the CDR3 is TGTGCCAGCAGCGCCCTACAGGGGCTGGATGGCTACACCTTC.